This T cell receptor (beta chain) was captured by sequencing in a study of control samples from healthy donors and cancer patients. The CDR3 sequence is 13 residues long. CDR1 and CDR2 (germline): SQVTM, ANQGSEA. V lost 7 bases, J lost 8 bases, and 8 bases stayed unmatched. Data came from immunoSEQ multiplex PCR; TCRdb stores just in-frame clones and leaves some out. The top ten clones hold approximately 2% of a sample with around 140,000 clones, around 92% of them seen once. The sample was blood. The chain is built from TRBV29-1 and TRBJ2-1, with 10 nucleotides matching TRBD1. This receptor was obtained from a woman aged 45-60 years in good health. The CDR3 protein is CSAGQGVLDEQFF. In DNA, the CDR3 is TGCAGCGCTGGACAGGGGGTTTTAGATGAGCAGTTCTTC.